One sample yielded the 23 T cell receptor beta chains listed below, sequenced in a study of CXCR3-negative and CXCR3-positive naive CD8 T cells. General observations from the study: CXCR3-negative naive cells had less hydrophobic TRB CDR3s than did CXCR3-positive naive cells.

These receptors have no identified antigens. Each TRB cDNA library was prepared by 5' RACE (with UMI labels). TCRdb processed the 5' RACE reads again and assigns one entry to each CDR3 protein, with no DNA. Here the sample table reports about 150,000 distinct CDR3 sequences. Sequenced input: naive CXCR3+ CD8+ T cells from blood. The subset here: CD45RO-CCR7+CD27+CD95- naive CD8+ T cells expressing CXCR3 (TNR3+). The receptors were sampled from a human donor in good health. Some clones in this sample may be carry-over from other donors' samples.

The V and J genes are TRBV7-6 and TRBJ2-3. From germline, CDR1 is SGHVS and CDR2 FNYEAQ. The CDR3 length is 14 residues. The CDR3 sequence: CASSLAGWTDTQYF.

The chain links TRBV4-3 to TRBJ2-1; no DNA is available, so the TRBD1 call from TCRdb remains unchecked. The germline V gene encodes CDR1 LGHNA and CDR2 YSLEER. The CDR3 is 14 amino acids. The CDR3 loop reads CASSQSRGPHEQFF.

This chain links TRBV12-3 or TRBV12-4 with TRBJ2-3; TCRdb calls TRBD2, which cannot be checked without DNA. The CDR3 is 15 residues long. This CDR3 is CASSPGSSGGDTQYF.

The chain has TRBV4-3 and TRBJ2-1; the TCRdb call, TRBD1, lacks DNA for checking. Germline V CDR1 and CDR2: LGHNA, YSLEER. The CDR3 runs 15 residues. The CDR3 loop is CASSPLRYSYNEQFF.

The chain carries TRBV7-9 and TRBJ1-2; TCRdb's D call of TRBD1 is untestable without DNA. Germline CDR1 SEHNR, CDR2 FQNEAQ (reference sequence). This CDR3 comprises 14 residues. CDR3 sequence: CASTTESFAGGYTF.

This chain joins TRBV20-1 and TRBJ2-1; TCRdb designates TRBD1, a call that cannot be tested without DNA. This CDR3 spans 13 amino acids. Germline CDR1 DFQATT, CDR2 SNEGSKA (reference sequence). CDR3 in amino acids: CSAFTPRDNEQFF.

The CDR3 sequence is CASSLGTGYEQYF. The J gene is TRBJ2-7, the V gene TRBV5-5; the TCRdb D gene call, TRBD1, has no DNA to confirm it. The length of the CDR3 is 13 residues. In germline, CDR1 is SGHKS, CDR2 YYEKEE (reference sequence).

The chain links TRBV5-1 to TRBJ2-7; the TCRdb D gene call, TRBD1, has no DNA to confirm it. Germline V gene sequence: CDR1 SGHRS, CDR2 YFSETQ. This CDR3 region has 13 residues. The CDR3: CASIPEGGDEQYF.

The J gene is TRBJ2-3, the V gene TRBV10-3; TCRdb's D gene call, TRBD1, goes unchecked for lack of DNA. This CDR3 region has 16 residues. Per the germline V gene, CDR1 is ENHRY and CDR2 is SYGVKD. Here the CDR3 reads CAISPGTGGETDTQYF.

The chain couples TRBV7-8 to TRBJ2-2. The CDR3 loop spans 14 amino acids. CDR1 SGHVS and CDR2 FQNEAQ come from the germline V gene. The CDR3 here is CAGSLDGGPGELFF.

The CDR3 reads CASSLGTAYGYTF. The chain couples TRBV5-5 to TRBJ1-2; TCRdb's D call of TRBD1 is untestable without DNA. CDR3 length: 13 residues. Germline CDR1 and CDR2: SGHKS and YYEKEE (reference sequence).

This sequence joins TRBV9 and TRBJ1-1. The CDR3 runs 14 residues. Germline V gives CDR1 SGDLS, CDR2 YYNGEE. This chain's CDR3 is CASSVVEGNTEAFF.

The rearrangement uses TRBV12-3 or TRBV12-4 and TRBJ2-3. This CDR3 is 11 amino acids long. CDR3 loop: CASSRRLEQYF.

This chain joins TRBV28 and TRBJ2-3; the D gene TCRdb calls, TRBD2, cannot be checked with no DNA. Germline CDR1 and CDR2: MDHEN and SYDVKM. The CDR3 is 15 amino acids. CDR3 sequence reads: CASSLGTSKSDTQYF.

The chain joins TRBV27 to TRBJ2-7; TCRdb reports TRBD2, a call that lacks DNA to check it against. CDR1 and CDR2 from the germline V gene are MNHEY and SMNVEV (reference sequence). The CDR3 has 15 amino acids. The CDR3 protein is CASSSGTSGAYEQYF.

The chain has TRBV7-9 and TRBJ2-5; without DNA, the TCRdb call of TRBD1 cannot be checked. From germline, CDR1 is SEHNR and CDR2 FQNEAQ (reference sequence). CDR3 length equals 13 residues. CDR3: CASSTDREETQYF.

This chain connects TRBV5-1 to TRBJ2-1; without DNA, the TCRdb call of TRBD2 cannot be checked. Germline V gives CDR1 SGHRS, CDR2 YFSETQ. This CDR3 comprises 15 residues. CDR3 residues: CASSLVSGGFDEQFF.

V gene TRBV5-4 combines with J gene TRBJ2-7; TCRdb picks TRBD2, but there is no DNA to check that call. Germline lookup yields CDR1 SGHNT and CDR2 YYREEE (reference sequence). This CDR3 contains 16 residues. This CDR3 is CASSSHNGLAGAEQYF. The complete variable domain, with remaining parts taken from reference TRBV5-4 and TRBJ2-7, reads ETGVTQSPTHLIKTRGQQVTLRCSSQSGHNTVSWYQQALGQGPQFIFQYYREEENGRGNFPPRFSGLQFPNYSSELNVNALELDDSALYLCASSSHNGLAGAEQYFGPGTRLTVT.

The chain recombines TRBV10-2 with TRBJ2-7; the D call from TCRdb, TRBD1, cannot be confirmed without DNA. Germline V lookup: CDR1 WSHSY, CDR2 SAAADI. The CDR3 contains 12 residues. CDR3 sequence reads: CASMTGGYEQYF.

The rearrangement links TRBV5-1 to TRBJ2-1; no DNA is available, so the TRBD1 call from TCRdb remains unchecked. The CDR3 contains 14 residues. The germline gives CDR1 SGHRS, CDR2 YFSETQ. CDR3 sequence: CASSQGAGNNEQFF. Full variable domain (outside the CDR3, taken from reference TRBV5-1 and TRBJ2-1): KAGVTQTPRYLIKTRGQQVTLSCSPISGHRSVSWYQQTPGQGLQFLFEYFSETQRNKGNFPGRFSGRQFSNSRSEMNVSTLELGDSALYLCASSQGAGNNEQFFGPGTRLTVL.

The chain employs TRBV7-2 and TRBJ2-1; TCRdb's D call, TRBD2, is unchecked because there is no DNA. Germline V lookup: CDR1 SGHTA, CDR2 FQGNSA. This CDR3 is built from 17 residues. CDR3 region: CASSPRLADFPYNEQFF.

The chain is built from TRBV20-1 and TRBJ1-1. Germline V gives CDR1 DFQATT, CDR2 SNEGSKA (reference sequence). The CDR3 spans 14 residues. CDR3 in amino acids: CSAREREKNTEAFF.

This chain's CDR3 is CASRRSGDYGRDEQFF. The chain employs TRBV2 and TRBJ2-1; TCRdb indicates TRBD2, and absent DNA this call remains unverified. The germline CDR1 and CDR2 sequences are SNHLY and FYNNEI. The CDR3 has 16 amino acids.